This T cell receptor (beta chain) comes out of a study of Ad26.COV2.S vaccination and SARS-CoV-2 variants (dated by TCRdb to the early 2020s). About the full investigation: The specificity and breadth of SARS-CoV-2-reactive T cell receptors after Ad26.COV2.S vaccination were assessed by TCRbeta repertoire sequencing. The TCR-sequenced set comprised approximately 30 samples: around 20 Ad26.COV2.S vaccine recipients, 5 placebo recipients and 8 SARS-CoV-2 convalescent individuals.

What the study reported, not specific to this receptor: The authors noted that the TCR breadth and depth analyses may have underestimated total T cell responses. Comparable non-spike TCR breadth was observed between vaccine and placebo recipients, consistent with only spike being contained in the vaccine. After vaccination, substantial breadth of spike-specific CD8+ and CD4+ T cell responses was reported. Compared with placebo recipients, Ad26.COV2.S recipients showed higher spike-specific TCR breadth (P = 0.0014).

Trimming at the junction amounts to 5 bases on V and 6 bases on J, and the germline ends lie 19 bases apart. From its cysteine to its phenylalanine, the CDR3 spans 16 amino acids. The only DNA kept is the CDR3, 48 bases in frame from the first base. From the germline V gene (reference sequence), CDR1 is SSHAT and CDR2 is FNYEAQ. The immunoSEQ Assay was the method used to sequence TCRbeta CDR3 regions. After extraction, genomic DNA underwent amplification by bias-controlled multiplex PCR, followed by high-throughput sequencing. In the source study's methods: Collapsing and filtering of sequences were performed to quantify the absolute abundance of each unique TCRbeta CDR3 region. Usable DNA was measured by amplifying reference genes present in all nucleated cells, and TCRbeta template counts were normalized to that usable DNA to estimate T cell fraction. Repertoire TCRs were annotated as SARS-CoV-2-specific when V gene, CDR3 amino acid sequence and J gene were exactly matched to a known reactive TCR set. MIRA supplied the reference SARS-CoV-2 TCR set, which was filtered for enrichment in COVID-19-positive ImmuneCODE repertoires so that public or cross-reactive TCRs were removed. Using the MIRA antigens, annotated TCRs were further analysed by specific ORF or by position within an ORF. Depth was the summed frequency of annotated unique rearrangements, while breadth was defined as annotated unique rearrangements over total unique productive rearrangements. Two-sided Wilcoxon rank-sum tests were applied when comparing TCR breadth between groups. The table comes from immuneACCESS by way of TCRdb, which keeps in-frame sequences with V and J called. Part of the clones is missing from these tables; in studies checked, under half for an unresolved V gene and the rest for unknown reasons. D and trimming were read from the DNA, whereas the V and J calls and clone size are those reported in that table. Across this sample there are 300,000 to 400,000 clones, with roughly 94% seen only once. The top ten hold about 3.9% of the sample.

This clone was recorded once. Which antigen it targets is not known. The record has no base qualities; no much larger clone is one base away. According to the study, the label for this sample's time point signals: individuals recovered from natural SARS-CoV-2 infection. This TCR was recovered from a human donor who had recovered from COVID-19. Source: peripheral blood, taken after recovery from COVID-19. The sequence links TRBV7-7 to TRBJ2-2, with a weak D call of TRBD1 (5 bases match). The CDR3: CASSTAGFMLPGELFF. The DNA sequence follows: TGTGCCAGCAGCACGGCAGGGTTTATGTTACCCGGGGAGCTGTTTTTT.